This T cell receptor (beta chain) was captured in a study of early T cells in non-severe SARS-CoV-2 infection. Study-wide context: Sequencing used unsorted whole-blood bulk RNA, so chains lack pairing. General study findings and limits: Clonotype matching in VDJdb favored anti-spike CD8 responses and did not capture private and CD4 specificities.

This clonotype has just a few counts. The antigen is not known. The junction had 9 bases not matched to a gene; V was cut back by 5 bases and J by 4 bases. The germline CDR1 and CDR2 sequences are SNHLY and FYNNEI. The CDR3 runs 15 residues. cDNA molecules, individually, were tagged with unique molecular identifiers. Each CDR3 protein is one row after TCRdb ran MiXCR on the 5' RACE reads. Here the sample spans some 48,000 distinct CDR3 sequences, 13% being singletons. Sequenced sample: whole blood. The V call is TRBV2, the J call TRBJ2-7, with 9 positions matching TRBD1. The sequence was collected from an adult who was a healthcare worker with PCR-confirmed SARS-CoV-2 infection or an uninfected control (not recorded which). The CDR3 region has the DNA TGTGCCAGCAGTCCCCGGGACAGGGCGACGTACGAGCAGTACTTC. Its protein product is CASSPRDRATYEQYF.